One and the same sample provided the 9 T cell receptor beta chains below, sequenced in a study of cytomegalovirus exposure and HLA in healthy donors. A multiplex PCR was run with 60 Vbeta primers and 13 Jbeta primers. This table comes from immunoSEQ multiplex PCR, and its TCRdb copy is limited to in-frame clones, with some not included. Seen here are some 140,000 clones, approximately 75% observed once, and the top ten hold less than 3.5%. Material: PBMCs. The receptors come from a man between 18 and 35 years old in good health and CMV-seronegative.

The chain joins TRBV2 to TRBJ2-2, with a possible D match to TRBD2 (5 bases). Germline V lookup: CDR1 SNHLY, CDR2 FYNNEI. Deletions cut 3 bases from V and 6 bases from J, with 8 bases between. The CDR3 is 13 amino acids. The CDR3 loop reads CASSEGESGELFF. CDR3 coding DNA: TGTGCCAGCAGTGAGGGAGAGTCCGGGGAGCTGTTTTTT.

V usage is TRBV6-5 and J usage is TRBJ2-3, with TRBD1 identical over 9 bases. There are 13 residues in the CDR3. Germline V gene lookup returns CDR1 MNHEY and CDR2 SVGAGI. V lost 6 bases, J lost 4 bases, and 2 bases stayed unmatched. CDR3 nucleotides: TGTGCCAGCAGCAGACAGGGGGCAGATACGCAGTATTTT. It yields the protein CASSRQGADTQYF.

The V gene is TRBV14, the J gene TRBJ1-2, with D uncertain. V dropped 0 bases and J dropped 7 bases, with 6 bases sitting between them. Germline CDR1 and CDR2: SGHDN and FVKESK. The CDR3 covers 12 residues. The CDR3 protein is CASSQEFIGYTF. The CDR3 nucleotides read TGTGCCAGCAGCCAAGAATTTATTGGCTACACCTTC.

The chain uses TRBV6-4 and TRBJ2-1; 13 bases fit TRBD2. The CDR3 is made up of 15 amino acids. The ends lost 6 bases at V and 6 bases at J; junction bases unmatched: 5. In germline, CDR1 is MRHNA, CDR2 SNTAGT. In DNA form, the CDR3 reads TGTGCCAGCAGCCGAGGACTAGCGGGGGCCAATGAGCAGTTCTTC. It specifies CASSRGLAGANEQFF.

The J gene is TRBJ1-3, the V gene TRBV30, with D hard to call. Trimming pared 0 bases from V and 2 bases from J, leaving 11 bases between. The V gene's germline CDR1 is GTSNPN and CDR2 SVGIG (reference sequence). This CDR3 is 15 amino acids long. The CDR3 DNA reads TGTGCCTGGAGTGTACTAGGACTTCCTGGAAACACCATATATTTT. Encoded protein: CAWSVLGLPGNTIYF. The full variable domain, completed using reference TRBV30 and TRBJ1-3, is SQTIHQWPATLVQPVGSPLSLECTVEGTSNPNLYWYRQAAGRGLQLLFYSVGIGQISSEVPQNLSASRPQDRQFILSSKKLLLSDSGFYLCAWSVLGLPGNTIYFGEGSWLTVV.

This chain's CDR3 is CAWATGDAGNTIYF. The CDR3 DNA reads TGTGCCTGGGCCACAGGGGACGCTGGAAACACCATATATTTT. The chain has TRBV30 and TRBJ1-3; 7 positions agree with TRBD1. Trimming took 5 bases from V and 2 from J; bases not matched to a gene: 6. Germline CDR1 GTSNPN, CDR2 SVGIG (reference sequence). The CDR3 is 14 residues long. The full variable domain, with the rest looked up from reference TRBV30 and TRBJ1-3, is SQTIHQWPATLVQPVGSPLSLECTVEGTSNPNLYWYRQAAGRGLQLLFYSVGIGQISSEVPQNLSASRPQDRQFILSSKKLLLSDSGFYLCAWATGDAGNTIYFGEGSWLTVV.

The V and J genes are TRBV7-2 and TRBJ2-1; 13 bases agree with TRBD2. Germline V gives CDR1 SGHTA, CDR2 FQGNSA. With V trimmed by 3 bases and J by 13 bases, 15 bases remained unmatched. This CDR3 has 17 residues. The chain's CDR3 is CASSFGTSGAEWGGQFF. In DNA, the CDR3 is TGTGCCAGCAGCTTCGGGACTAGCGGGGCAGAATGGGGTGGTCAGTTCTTC.

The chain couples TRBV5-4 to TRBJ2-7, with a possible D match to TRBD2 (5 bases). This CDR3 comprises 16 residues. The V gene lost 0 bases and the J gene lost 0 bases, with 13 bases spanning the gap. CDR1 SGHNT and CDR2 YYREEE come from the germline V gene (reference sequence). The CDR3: CASSLGGRSASYEQYV. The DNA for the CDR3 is TGTGCCAGCAGCTTGGGTGGGAGAAGCGCCTCCTACGAGCAGTACGTC.

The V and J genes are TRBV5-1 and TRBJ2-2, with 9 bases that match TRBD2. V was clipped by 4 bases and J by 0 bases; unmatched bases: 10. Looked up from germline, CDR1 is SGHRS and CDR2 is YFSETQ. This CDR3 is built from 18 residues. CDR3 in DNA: TGCGCCAGCAGCCGGGGGAGCGGGGGGTTCGCGAACACCGGGGAGCTGTTTTTT. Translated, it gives CASSRGSGGFANTGELFF. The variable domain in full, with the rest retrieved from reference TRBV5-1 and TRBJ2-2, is KAGVTQTPRYLIKTRGQQVTLSCSPISGHRSVSWYQQTPGQGLQFLFEYFSETQRNKGNFPGRFSGRQFSNSRSEMNVSTLELGDSALYLCASSRGSGGFANTGELFFGEGSRLTVL.